This TCR beta chain appears in the sequencing data of a study of T cell responses to AZD1222 COVID-19 vaccine. Details on this clone: Its antigen is not identified.

The CDR3 has 13 amino acids. The ends were cut back, 3 bases at V and 1 base at J, with 6 bases in the middle. Germline CDR1 is SGHAT and CDR2 is FQNNGV. Repertoires were generated with immunoSEQ multiplex PCR, while TCRdb's copy carries only in-frame clones and drops some. Among about 120,000 clones listed, 88% were seen once. Overall study findings and caveats: Receipt of two AZD1222 doses was followed by a rise in Spike-specific TCR breadth and depth. None of the repertoires were sampled until the peak T cell response had passed. Only six or seven AZD1222 recipients were seropositive at baseline.

The input for sequencing was peripheral blood, taken on day 0 of AZD1222 vaccination. This TCR came from an adult in good health. V usage is TRBV11-2 and J usage is TRBJ1-1; D is undetermined. In DNA, the CDR3 is TGTGCCAGCAGCTTTCCTGAGAACACTGAAGCTTTCTTT. Protein: CASSFPENTEAFF.